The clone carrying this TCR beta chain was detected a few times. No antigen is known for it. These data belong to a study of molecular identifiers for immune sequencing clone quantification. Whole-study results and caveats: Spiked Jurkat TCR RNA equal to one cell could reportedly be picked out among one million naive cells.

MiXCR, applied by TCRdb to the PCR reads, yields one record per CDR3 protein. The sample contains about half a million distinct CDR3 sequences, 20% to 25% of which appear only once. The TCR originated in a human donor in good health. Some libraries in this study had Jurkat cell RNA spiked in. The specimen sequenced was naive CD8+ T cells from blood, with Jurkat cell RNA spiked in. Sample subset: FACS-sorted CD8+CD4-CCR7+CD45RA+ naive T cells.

CDR3 nucleotide sequence: TGTGCCAGCAGAAGGGACACTTTCTACGAGCAGTACTTC. Translating it yields CASRRDTFYEQYF. The gene calls are TRBV6-2 or TRBV6-3 and TRBJ2-7, with a weak D call TRBD1 (6 bases). V lost 6 bases and J lost 3, with 12 bases in between. In germline, CDR1 is MNHEY, CDR2 SVGEGT. CDR3 size: 13 residues.